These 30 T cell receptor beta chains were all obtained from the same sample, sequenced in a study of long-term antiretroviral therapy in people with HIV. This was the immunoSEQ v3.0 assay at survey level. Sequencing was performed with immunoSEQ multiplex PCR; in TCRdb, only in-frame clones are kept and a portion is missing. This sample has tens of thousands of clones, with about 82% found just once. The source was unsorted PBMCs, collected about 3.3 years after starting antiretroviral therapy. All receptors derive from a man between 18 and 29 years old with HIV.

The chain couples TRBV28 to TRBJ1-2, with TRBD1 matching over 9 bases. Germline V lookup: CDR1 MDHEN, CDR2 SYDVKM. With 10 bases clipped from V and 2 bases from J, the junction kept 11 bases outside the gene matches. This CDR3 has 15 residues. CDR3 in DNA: TGTGCCACCGCCCGTACAGGGGGCCCAAACTATGGCTACACCTTC. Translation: CATARTGGPNYGYTF.

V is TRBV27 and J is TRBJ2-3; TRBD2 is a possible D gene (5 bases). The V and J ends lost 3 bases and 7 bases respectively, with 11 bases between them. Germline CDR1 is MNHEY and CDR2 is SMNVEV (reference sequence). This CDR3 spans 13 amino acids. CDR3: CASSFVAKHTQYF. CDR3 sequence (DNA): TGTGCCAGCAGTTTCGTAGCGAAGCATACGCAGTATTTT.

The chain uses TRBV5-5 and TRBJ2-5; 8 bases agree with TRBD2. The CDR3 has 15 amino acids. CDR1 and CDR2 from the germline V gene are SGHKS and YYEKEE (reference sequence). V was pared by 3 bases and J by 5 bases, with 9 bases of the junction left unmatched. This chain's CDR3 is CASSWGTSRLETQYF. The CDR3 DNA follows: TGTGCCAGCAGCTGGGGGACTAGTCGCCTGGAGACCCAGTACTTC.

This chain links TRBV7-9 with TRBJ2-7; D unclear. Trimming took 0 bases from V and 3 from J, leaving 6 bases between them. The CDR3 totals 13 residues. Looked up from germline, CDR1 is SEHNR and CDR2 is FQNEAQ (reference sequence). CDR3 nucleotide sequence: TGTGCCAGCAGCTTAGCCTCTGACTACGAGCAGTACTTC. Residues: CASSLASDYEQYF.

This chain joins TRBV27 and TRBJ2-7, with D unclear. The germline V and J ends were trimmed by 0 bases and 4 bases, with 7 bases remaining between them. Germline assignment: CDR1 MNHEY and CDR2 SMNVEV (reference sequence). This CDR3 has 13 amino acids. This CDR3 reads CASSLSPTYEQYF. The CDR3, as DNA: TGTGCCAGCAGTTTATCGCCTACATACGAGCAGTACTTC.

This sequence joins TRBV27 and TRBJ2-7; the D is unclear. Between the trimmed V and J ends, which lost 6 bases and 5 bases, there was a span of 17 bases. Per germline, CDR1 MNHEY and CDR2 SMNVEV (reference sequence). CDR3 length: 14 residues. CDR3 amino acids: CASRLTVGGHEQYF. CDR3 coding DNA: TGTGCCAGCAGGTTGACGGTGGGCGGCCACGAGCAGTACTTC.

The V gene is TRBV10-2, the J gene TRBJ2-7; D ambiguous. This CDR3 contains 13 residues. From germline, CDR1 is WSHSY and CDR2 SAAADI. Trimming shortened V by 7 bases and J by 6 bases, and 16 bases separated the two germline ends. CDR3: CASIRTNPSEQYF. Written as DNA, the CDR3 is TGCGCCAGCATACGGACCAATCCCTCCGAGCAGTACTTC.

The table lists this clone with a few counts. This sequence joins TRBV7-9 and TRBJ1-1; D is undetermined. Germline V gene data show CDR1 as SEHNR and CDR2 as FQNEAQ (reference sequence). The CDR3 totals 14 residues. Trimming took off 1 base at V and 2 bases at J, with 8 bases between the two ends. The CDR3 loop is CASSLEQHNTEAFF. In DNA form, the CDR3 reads TGTGCCAGCAGCTTAGAACAGCATAACACTGAAGCTTTCTTT.

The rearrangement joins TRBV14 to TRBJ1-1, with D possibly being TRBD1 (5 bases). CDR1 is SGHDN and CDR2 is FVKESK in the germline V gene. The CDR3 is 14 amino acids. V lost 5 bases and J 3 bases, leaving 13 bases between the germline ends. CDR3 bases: TGTGCCAGCAGCTGGACACCCCGGGACACTGAAGCTTTCTTT. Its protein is CASSWTPRDTEAFF. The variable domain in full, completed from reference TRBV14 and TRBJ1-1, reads EAGVTQFPSHSVIEKGQTVTLRCDPISGHDNLYWYRRVMGKEIKFLLHFVKESKQDESGMPNNRFLAERTGGTYSTLKVQPAELEDSGVYFCASSWTPRDTEAFFGQGTRLTVV.

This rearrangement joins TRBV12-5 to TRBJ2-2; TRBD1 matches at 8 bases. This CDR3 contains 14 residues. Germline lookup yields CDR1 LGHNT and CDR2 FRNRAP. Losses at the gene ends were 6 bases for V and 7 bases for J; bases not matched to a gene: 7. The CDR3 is CASGSDRVVGELFF. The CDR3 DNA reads TGTGCTAGTGGGTCGGACAGGGTGGTCGGGGAGCTGTTTTTT.

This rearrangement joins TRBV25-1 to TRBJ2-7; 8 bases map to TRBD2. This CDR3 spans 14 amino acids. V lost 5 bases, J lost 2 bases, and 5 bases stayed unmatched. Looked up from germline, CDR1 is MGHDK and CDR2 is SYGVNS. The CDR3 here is CASSKGSGTYEQYF. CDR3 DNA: TGTGCCAGCAGTAAGGGTAGCGGGACCTACGAGCAGTACTTC.

The CDR3 protein is CASSITVDSNQPQHF. The CDR3 bases are TGTGCCAGTAGTATAACAGTCGATAGCAATCAGCCCCAGCATTTT. This sequence joins TRBV19 and TRBJ1-5; no definite D call. Trimming pared 2 bases from V and 0 bases from J, leaving 8 bases between. The CDR3 is made up of 15 amino acids. CDR1 and CDR2 from the germline V gene are LNHDA and SQIVND (reference sequence).

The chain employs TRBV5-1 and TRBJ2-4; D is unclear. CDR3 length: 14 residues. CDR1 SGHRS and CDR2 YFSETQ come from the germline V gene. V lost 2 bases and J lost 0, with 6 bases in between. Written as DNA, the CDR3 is TGCGCCAGCAGCTTCAACAAAGCCAAAAACATTCAGTACTTC. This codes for CASSFNKAKNIQYF.

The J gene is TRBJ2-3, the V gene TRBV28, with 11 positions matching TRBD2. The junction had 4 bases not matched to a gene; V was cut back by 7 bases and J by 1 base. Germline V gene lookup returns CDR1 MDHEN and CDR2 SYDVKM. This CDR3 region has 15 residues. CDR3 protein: CASILAGGRTDTQYF. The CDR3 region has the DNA TGTGCCAGCATCCTAGCGGGGGGCCGCACAGATACGCAGTATTTT.

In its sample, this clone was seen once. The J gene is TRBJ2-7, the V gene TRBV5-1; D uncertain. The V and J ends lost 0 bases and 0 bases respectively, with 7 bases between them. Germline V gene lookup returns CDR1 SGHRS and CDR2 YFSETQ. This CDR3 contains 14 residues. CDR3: CASSLDSISYEQYF. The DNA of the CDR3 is TGCGCCAGCAGCTTGGACAGCATCTCCTACGAGCAGTACTTC.

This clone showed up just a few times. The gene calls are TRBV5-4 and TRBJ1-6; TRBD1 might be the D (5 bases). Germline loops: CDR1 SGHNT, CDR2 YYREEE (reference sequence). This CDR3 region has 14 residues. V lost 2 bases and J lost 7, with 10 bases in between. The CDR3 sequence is CASSFGTQNSPLHF. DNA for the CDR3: TGTGCCAGCAGCTTCGGGACTCAAAATTCACCCCTCCACTTT.

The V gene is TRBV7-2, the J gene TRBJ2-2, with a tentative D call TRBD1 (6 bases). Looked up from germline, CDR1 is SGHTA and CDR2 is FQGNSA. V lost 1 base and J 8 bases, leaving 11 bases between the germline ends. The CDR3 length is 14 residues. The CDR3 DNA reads TGTGCCAGCAGCTTAGTGGGCAGGGGAGGGGAGCTGTTTTTT. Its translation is CASSLVGRGGELFF.

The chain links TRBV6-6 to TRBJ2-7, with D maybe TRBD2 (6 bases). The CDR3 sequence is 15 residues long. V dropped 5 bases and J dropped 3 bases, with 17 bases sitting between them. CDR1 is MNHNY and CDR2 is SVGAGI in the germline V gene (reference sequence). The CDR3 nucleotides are TGTGCCAGCAGTACTGCGGGGAGACCCCTCTACGAGCAGTACTTC. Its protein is CASSTAGRPLYEQYF.

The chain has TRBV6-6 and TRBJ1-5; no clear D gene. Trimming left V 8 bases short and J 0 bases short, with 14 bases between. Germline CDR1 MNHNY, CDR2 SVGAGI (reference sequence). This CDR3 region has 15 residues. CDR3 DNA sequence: TGTGCCAGCCGGGGTTTGGGCCTTAGCAATCAGCCCCAGCATTTT. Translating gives CASRGLGLSNQPQHF.

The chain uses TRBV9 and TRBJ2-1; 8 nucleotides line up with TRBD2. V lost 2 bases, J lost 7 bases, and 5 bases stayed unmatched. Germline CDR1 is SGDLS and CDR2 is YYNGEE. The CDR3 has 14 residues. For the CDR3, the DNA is TGTGCCAGCAGCGTTAGCGGGATTCCTAATGAGCAGTTCTTC. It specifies CASSVSGIPNEQFF.

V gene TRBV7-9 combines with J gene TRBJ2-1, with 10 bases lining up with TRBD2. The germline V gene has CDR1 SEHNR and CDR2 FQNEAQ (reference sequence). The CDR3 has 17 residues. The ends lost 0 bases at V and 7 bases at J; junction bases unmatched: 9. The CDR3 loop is CASSLAGGLAVRNEQFF. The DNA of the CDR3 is TGTGCCAGCAGCTTAGCGGGTGGACTAGCGGTTCGAAATGAGCAGTTCTTC.

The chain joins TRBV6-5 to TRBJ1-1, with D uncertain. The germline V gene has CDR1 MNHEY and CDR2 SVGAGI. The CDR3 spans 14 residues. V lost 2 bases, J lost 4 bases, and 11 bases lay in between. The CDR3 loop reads CASSYDTSITEAFF. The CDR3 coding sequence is TGTGCCAGCAGTTACGACACATCGATCACTGAAGCTTTCTTT.

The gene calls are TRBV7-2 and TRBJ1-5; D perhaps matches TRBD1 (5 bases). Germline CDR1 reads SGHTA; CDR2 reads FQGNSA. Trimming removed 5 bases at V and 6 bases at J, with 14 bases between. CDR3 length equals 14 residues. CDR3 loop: CASSRGGEGQPQHF. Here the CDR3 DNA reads TGTGCCAGCAGCCGGGGGGGGGAGGGTCAGCCCCAGCATTTT.

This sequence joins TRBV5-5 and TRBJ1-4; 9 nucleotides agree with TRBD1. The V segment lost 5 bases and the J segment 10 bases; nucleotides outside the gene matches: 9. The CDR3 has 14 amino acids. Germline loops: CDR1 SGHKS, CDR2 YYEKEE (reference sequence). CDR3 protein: CASSSRDRAGKLFF. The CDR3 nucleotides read TGTGCCAGCAGTTCCCGGGACAGGGCTGGAAAACTGTTTTTT.

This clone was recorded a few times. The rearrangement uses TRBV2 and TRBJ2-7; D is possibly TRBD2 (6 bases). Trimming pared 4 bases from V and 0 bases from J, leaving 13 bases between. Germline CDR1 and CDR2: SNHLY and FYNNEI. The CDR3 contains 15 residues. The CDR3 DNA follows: TGTGCCAGCAGTGCAGCGGGTGCCCTCTCCTACGAGCAGTACTTC. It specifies CASSAAGALSYEQYF.

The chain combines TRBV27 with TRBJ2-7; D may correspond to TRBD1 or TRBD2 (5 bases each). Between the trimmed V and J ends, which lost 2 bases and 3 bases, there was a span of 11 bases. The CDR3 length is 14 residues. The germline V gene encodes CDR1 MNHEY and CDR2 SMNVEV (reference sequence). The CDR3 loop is CASSLGAEGYEQYF. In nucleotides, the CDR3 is TGTGCCAGCAGTTTAGGGGCAGAGGGCTACGAGCAGTACTTC.

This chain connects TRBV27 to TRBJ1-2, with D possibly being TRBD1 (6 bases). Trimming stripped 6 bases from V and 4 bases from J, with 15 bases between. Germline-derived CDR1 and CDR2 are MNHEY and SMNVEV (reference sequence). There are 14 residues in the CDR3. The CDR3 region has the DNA TGTGCCAGCAGACGCTCTACAGGGAGCTATGGCTACACCTTC. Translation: CASRRSTGSYGYTF.

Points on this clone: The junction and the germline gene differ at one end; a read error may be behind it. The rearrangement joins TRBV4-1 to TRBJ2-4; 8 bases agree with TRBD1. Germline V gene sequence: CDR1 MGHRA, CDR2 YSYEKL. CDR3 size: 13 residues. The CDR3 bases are TGCGCCAGCAGCCAACCTATGGGGACAGGAATCCTCTTC. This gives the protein CASSQPMGTGILF.

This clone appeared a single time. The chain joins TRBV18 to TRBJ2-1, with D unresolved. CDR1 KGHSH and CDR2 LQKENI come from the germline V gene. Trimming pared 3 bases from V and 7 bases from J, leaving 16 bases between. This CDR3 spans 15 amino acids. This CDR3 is CASSPSRSRENEQFF. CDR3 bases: TGTGCCAGCTCACCGAGCCGGAGTAGGGAAAATGAGCAGTTCTTC.

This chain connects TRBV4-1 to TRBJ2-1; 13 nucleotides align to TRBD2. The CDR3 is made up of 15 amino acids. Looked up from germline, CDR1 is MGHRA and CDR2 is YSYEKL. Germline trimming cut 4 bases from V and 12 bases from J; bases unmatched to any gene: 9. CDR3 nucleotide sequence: TGCGCCAGCAGCCTAGGGACTAGCGGGATTCTTGGGCAGTTCTTC. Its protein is CASSLGTSGILGQFF.